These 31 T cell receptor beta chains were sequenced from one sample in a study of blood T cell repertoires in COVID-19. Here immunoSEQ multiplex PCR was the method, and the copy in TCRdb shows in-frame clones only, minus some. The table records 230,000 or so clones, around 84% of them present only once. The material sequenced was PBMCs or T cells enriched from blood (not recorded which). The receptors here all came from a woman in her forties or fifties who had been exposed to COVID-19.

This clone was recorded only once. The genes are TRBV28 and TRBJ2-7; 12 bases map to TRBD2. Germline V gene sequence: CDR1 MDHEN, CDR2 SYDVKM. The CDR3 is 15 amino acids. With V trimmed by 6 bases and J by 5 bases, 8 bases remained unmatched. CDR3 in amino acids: CASSQLAGGRHEQYF. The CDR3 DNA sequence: TGTGCCAGCAGCCAGCTAGCGGGGGGGCGGCACGAGCAGTACTTC.

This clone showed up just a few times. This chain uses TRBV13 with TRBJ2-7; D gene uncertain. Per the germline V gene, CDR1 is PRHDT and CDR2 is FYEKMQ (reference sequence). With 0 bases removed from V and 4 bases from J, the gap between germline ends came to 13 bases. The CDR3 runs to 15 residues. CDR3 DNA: TGTGCCAGCAGCTTAGGGCCAGGCGTTGGTTACGAGCAGTACTTC. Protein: CASSLGPGVGYEQYF.

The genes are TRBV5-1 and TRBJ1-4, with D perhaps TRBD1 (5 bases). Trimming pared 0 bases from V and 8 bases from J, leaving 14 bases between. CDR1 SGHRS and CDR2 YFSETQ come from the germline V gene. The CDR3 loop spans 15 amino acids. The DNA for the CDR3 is TGCGCCAGCAGCTTGGCCGGGGGTGAATACGAAAAACTGTTTTTT. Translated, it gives CASSLAGGEYEKLFF.

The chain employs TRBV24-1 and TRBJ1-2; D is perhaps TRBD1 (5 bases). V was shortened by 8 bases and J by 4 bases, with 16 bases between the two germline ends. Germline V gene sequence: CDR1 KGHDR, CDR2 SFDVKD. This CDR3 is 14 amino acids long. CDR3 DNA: TGTGCCACCACAGGGAATCTTCCTGGCTATGGCTACACCTTC. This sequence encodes CATTGNLPGYGYTF.

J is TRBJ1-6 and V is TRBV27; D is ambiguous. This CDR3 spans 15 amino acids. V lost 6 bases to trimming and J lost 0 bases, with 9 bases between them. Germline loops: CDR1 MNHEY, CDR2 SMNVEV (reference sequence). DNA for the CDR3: TGTGCCAGCAGCGTACAGAGCTCCTATAATTCACCCCTCCACTTT. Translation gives CASSVQSSYNSPLHF.

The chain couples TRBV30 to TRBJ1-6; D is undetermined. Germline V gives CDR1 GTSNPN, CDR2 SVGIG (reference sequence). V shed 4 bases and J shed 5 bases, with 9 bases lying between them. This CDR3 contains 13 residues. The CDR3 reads CAWTGMDNSPLHF. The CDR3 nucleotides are TGTGCCTGGACCGGGATGGATAATTCACCCCTCCACTTT. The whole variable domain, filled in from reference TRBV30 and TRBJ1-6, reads SQTIHQWPATLVQPVGSPLSLECTVEGTSNPNLYWYRQAAGRGLQLLFYSVGIGQISSEVPQNLSASRPQDRQFILSSKKLLLSDSGFYLCAWTGMDNSPLHFGNGTRLTVT.

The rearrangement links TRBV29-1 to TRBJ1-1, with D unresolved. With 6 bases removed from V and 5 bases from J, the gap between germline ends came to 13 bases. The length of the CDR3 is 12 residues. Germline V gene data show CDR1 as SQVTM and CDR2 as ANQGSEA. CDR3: CSVWTDGTEAFF. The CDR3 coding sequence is TGCAGCGTGTGGACTGATGGAACTGAAGCTTTCTTT.

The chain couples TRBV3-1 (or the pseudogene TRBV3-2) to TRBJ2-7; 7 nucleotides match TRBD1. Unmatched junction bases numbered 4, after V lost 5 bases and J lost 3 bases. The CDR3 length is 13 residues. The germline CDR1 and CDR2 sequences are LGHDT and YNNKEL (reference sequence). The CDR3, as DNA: TGTGCCAGCAGCTCCGGGACAGTCTACGAGCAGTACTTC. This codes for CASSSGTVYEQYF.

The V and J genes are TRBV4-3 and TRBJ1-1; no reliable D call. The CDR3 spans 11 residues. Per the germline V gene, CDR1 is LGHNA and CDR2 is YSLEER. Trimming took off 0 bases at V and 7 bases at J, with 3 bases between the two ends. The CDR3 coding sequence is TGCGCCAGCAGCCAAGATAATGAAGCTTTCTTT. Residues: CASSQDNEAFF.

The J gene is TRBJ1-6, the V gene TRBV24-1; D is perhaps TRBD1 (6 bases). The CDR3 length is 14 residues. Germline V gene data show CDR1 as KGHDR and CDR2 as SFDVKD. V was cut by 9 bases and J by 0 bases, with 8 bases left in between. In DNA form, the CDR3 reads TGTGCCACCCAGGACAGCTCCTATAATTCACCCCTCCACTTT. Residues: CATQDSSYNSPLHF.

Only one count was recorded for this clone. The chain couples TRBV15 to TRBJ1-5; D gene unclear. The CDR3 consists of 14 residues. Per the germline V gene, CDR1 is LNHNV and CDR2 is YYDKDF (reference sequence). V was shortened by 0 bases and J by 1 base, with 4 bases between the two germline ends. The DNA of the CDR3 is TGTGCCACCAGCAGAGATTCAAGCAATCAGCCCCAGCATTTT. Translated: CATSRDSSNQPQHF.

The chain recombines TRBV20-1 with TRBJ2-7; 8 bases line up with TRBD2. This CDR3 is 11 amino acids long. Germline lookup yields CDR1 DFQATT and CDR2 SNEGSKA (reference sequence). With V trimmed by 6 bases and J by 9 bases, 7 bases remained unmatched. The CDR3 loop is CSARNGGVQYF. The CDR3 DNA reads TGCAGTGCCAGAAACGGGGGGGTGCAGTACTTC.

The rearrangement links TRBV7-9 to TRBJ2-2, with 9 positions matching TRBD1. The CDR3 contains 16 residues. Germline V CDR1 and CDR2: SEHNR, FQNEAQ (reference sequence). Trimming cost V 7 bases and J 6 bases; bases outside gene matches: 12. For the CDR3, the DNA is TGTGCCAGCAACTATCCTTTACAGGGGGCGTCCGGGGAGCTGTTTTTT. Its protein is CASNYPLQGASGELFF.

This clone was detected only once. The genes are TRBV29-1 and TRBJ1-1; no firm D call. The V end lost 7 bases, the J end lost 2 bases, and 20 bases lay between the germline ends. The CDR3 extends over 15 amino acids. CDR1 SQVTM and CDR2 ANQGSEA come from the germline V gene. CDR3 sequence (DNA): TGCAGCGGCGGTTCGTCTCGGGTTTTAAACACTGAAGCTTTCTTT. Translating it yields CSGGSSRVLNTEAFF.

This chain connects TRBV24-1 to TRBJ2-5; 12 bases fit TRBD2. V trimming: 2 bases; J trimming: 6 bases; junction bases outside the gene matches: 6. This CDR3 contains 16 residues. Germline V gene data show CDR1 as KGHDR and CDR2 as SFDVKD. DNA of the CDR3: TGTGCCACCAGTGATTCCCCTAGCGGGGGGGCGAAGACCCAGTACTTC. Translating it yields CATSDSPSGGAKTQYF.

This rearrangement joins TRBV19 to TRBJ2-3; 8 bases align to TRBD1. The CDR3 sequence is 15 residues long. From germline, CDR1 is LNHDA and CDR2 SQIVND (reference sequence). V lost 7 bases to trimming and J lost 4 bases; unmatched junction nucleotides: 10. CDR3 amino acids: CASNNGQGFADTQYF. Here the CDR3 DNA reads TGTGCCAGTAACAACGGACAGGGTTTTGCAGATACGCAGTATTTT.

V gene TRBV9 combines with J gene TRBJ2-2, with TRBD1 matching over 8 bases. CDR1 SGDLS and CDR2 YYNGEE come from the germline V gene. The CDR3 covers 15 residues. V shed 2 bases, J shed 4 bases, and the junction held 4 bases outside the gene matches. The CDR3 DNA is TGTGCCAGCAGCGTGGCAGGGGGCTTCACCGGGGAGCTGTTTTTT. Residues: CASSVAGGFTGELFF.

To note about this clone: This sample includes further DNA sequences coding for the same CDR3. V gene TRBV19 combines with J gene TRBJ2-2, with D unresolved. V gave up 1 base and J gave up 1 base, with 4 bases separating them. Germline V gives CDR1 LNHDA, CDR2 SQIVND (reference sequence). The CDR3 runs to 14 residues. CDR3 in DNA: TGTGCCAGTAGTATAGCCTTGAACACCGGGGAGCTGTTTTTT. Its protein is CASSIALNTGELFF.

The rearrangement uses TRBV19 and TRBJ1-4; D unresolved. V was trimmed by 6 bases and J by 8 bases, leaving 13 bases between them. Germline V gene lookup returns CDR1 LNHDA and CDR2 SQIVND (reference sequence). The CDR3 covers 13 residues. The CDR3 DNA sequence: TGTGCCAGTAGATTGGCCCTGGCCGAAAAACTGTTTTTT. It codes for CASRLALAEKLFF.

The CDR3 bases are TGCAGTGCCATGGCGGACTATGGCTACACCTTC. It translates to CSAMADYGYTF. V and J are TRBV20-1 and TRBJ1-2; D is unclear. Trimming took 6 bases from V and 3 from J, leaving 8 bases between them. Germline V gene data show CDR1 as DFQATT and CDR2 as SNEGSKA (reference sequence). The CDR3 runs 11 residues.

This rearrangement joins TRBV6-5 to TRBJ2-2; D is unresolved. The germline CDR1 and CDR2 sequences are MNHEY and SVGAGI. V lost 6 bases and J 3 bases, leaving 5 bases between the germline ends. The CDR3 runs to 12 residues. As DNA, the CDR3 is TGTGCCAGCAGACGGTACACCGGGGAGCTGTTTTTT. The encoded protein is CASRRYTGELFF.

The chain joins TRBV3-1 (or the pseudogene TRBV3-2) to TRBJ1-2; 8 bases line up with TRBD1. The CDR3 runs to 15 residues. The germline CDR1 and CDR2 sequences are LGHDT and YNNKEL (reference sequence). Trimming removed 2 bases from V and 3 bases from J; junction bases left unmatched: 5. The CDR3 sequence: CASSQKTGEDYGYTF. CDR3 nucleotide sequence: TGTGCCAGCAGCCAAAAGACAGGGGAGGACTATGGCTACACCTTC.

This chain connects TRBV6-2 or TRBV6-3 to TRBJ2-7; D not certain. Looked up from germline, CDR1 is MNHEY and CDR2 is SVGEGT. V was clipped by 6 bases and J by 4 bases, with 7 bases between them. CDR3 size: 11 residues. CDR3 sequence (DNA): TGTGCCAGCAGCCATTCATACGAGCAGTACTTC. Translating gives CASSHSYEQYF.

The CDR3 DNA reads TGTGCCAGCAATGACGGTTACGAGCAGTACTTC. It is translated as CASNDGYEQYF. The rearrangement joins TRBV2 to TRBJ2-7, with D unclear. V shed 7 bases and J shed 4 bases, with 8 bases lying between them. The CDR3 sequence is 11 residues long. Germline V CDR1 and CDR2: SNHLY, FYNNEI.

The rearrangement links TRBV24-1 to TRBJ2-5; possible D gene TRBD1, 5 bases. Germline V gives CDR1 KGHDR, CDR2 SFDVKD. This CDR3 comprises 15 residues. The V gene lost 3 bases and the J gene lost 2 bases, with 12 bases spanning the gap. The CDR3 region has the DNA TGTGCCACCAGTGATCCTACGACAGAGCAAGAGACCCAGTACTTC. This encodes CATSDPTTEQETQYF.

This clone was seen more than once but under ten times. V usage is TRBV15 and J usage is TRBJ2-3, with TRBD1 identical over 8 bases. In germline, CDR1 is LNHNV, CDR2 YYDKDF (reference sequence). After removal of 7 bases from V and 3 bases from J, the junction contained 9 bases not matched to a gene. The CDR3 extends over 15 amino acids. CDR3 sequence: CATTSGQGRTDTQYF. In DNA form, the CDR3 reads TGTGCCACCACCTCAGGACAGGGAAGAACAGATACGCAGTATTTT.

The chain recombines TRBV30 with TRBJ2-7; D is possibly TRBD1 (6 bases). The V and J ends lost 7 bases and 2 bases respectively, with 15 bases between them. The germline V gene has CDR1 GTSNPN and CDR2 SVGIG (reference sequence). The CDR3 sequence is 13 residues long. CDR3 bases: TGTGCCTTAAGCCGGGCAGGGGCCTACGAGCAGTACTTC. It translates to CALSRAGAYEQYF.

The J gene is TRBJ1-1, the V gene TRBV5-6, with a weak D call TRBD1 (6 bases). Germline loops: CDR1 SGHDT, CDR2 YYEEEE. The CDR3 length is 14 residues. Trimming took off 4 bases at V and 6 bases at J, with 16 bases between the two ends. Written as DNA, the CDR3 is TGTGCCAGCAGCCGCACCGACGGGGGGCCTGAAGCTTTCTTT. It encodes CASSRTDGGPEAFF.

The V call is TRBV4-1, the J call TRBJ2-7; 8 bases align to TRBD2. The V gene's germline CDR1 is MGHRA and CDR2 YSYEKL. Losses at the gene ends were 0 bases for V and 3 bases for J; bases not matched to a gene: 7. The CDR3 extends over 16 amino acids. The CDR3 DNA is TGCGCCAGCAGCCAAGATCACGGGGGGGTCGGCTACGAGCAGTACTTC. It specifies CASSQDHGGVGYEQYF.

The CDR3 reads CATSREASGVYGYTF. The CDR3 DNA follows: TGTGCCACCAGCAGGGAAGCCTCAGGGGTCTATGGCTACACCTTC. V usage is TRBV15 and J usage is TRBJ1-2; D is possibly TRBD1 (6 bases). Trimming took off 3 bases at V and 4 bases at J, with 15 bases between the two ends. The CDR3 runs to 15 residues. The germline V gene encodes CDR1 LNHNV and CDR2 YYDKDF (reference sequence).

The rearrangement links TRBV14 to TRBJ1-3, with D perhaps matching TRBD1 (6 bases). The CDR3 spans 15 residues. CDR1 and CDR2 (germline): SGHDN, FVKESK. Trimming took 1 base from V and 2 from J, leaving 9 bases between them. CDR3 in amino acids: CASSQVPGAGNTIYF. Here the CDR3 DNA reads TGTGCCAGCAGCCAAGTCCCAGGGGCTGGAAACACCATATATTTT. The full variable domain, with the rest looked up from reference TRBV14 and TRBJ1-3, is EAGVTQFPSHSVIEKGQTVTLRCDPISGHDNLYWYRRVMGKEIKFLLHFVKESKQDESGMPNNRFLAERTGGTYSTLKVQPAELEDSGVYFCASSQVPGAGNTIYFGEGSWLTVV.